The clone carrying this TCR beta chain has ten or more counts. Antigen unknown. Sorting captured naive CD8 T cells as CD8+CD4-CCR7+CD45RA+. Both previously described methods and listed TCR primers were employed to make bulk TCR libraries. From the PCR reads, TCRdb called clonotypes with MiXCR, one entry per CDR3 protein. The sample lists under 100,000 distinct CDR3 sequences, nearly 25% occurring once. This sample stems from a study of molecular identifiers for immune sequencing clone quantification. Study as a whole: Across replicate runs, RNA obtained from 20,000 or 100,000 naive CD8 cells was divided into five, with four undergoing sequencing. Study findings and constraints: Clonotypes surpassing 20 RNA copies contained over 97% of effector molecules, versus under 1% in naive cells.

V shed 2 bases and J shed 6 bases, with 10 bases lying between them. The CDR3 covers 13 residues. Per the germline V gene, CDR1 is MGHRA and CDR2 is YSYEKL. This chain links TRBV4-1 with TRBJ1-1; D is unclear. Sequencing used naive CD8+ T cells from blood, with Jurkat cell RNA spiked in. As to subset: FACS-sorted CD8+CD4-CCR7+CD45RA+ naive T cells. The receptor was isolated from a human donor in good health. Some libraries in this study had Jurkat cell RNA spiked in. The DNA for the CDR3 is TGCGCCAGCAGCCAACCCAGTGGGGCTGAAGCTTTCTTT. Protein sequence: CASSQPSGAEAFF.